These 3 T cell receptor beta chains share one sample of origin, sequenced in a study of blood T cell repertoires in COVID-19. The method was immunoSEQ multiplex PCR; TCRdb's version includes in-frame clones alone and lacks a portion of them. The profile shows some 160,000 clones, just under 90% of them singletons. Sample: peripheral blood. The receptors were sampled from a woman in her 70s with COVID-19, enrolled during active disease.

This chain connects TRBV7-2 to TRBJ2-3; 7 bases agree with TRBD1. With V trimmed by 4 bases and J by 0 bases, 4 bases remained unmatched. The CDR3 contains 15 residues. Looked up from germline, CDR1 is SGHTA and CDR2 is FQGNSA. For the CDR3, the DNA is TGTGCCAGCAGCTCAGGGGGAAAGAGCACAGATACGCAGTATTTT. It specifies CASSSGGKSTDTQYF.

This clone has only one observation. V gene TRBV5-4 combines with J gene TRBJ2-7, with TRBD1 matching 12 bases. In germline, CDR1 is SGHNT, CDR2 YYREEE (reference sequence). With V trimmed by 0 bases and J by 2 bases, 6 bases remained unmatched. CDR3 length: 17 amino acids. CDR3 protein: CASSLEMGQGAAYEQYF. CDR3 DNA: TGTGCCAGCAGCTTGGAGATGGGACAGGGGGCGGCCTACGAGCAGTACTTC. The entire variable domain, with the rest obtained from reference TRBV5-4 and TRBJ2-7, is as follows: ETGVTQSPTHLIKTRGQQVTLRCSSQSGHNTVSWYQQALGQGPQFIFQYYREEENGRGNFPPRFSGLQFPNYSSELNVNALELDDSALYLCASSLEMGQGAAYEQYFGPGTRLTVT.

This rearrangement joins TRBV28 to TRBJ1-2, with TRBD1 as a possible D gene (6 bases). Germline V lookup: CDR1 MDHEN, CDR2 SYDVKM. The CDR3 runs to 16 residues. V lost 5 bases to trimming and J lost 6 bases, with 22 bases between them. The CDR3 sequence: CASSPERGGQANGYTF. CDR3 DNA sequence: TGTGCCAGCAGTCCGGAACGAGGGGGACAAGCTAATGGCTACACCTTC.